This T cell receptor (beta chain) comes out of a study of identical twins. TCRdb re-called the 5' RACE reads through MiXCR, storing one row per CDR3 protein. This sample has roughly 630,000 distinct CDR3 sequences, with under 8.5% found just once. Findings of the study overall: Twins' excess sharing was less marked for out-of-frame beta sequences. Abundant cord blood beta clonotypes carried fewer insertions; memory repertoires showed none. Monozygotic twin pairs showed more out-of-frame TCR alpha sharing than models estimated. A partial confounding effect on zero-insertion analyses could come from invariant MAIT and iNKT cells.

This clonotype turned up a few times. What it binds is unknown. CDR1 is DFQATT, CDR2 SNEGSKA, per germline (reference sequence). CDR3 length equals 18 residues. V trimming: 3 bases; J trimming: 4 bases; junction bases outside the gene matches: 16. The same sample was also studied in work on yellow fever vaccine responses in identical twins.

The rearrangement uses TRBV20-1 and TRBJ2-5; the match to TRBD2 covers 11 bases. This sequence originates from a woman aged 18-35 years in good health. The sample comprised PBMCs. DNA of the CDR3: TGCAGTGCTAGTATTGCTAGCGGGGGGCCGGGTGCTTTAGAGACCCAGTACTTC. Residues: CSASIASGGPGALETQYF.